The 23 T cell receptor beta chains given below trace back to one sample, sequenced in a study of cytomegalovirus exposure and HLA in healthy donors. Here immunoSEQ multiplex PCR was the method, and the copy in TCRdb shows in-frame clones only, minus some. The sample lists over 120,000 clones, roughly 87% seen once, with 4.5% in the top ten. The sequencing input was PBMCs. These receptors came from a man younger than 35 in good health and CMV-seropositive.

V usage is TRBV7-8 and J usage is TRBJ1-2; 9 positions match TRBD1. Germline lookup yields CDR1 SGHVS and CDR2 FQNEAQ. V dropped 5 bases and J dropped 4; count of bases not matched to a gene: 11. The CDR3 consists of 16 residues. This CDR3 is CASSLRPRTGVYGYTF. DNA for the CDR3: TGTGCCAGCAGCCTAAGGCCCCGGACAGGGGTCTATGGCTACACCTTC.

This clone was counted a single time. This chain connects TRBV7-9 to TRBJ2-7, with D uncertain. The germline V gene encodes CDR1 SEHNR and CDR2 FQNEAQ (reference sequence). V shed 5 bases and J shed 1 base, with 15 bases lying between them. This CDR3 has 15 amino acids. The CDR3 DNA reads TGTGCCAGCAGCAATCCACTCGATCGATCCTACGAGCAGTACTTC. The encoded protein is CASSNPLDRSYEQYF.

CDR3 loop: CASSLAGGAYEQYF. CDR3 nucleotides: TGTGCCAGCAGCTTAGCGGGAGGGGCCTACGAGCAGTACTTC. The genes are TRBV7-7 and TRBJ2-7, with TRBD2 matching 7 bases. The CDR3 has 14 residues. V shed 0 bases, J shed 2 bases, and the junction held 1 base outside the gene matches. Per the germline V gene, CDR1 is SSHAT and CDR2 is FNYEAQ (reference sequence).

The genes are TRBV18 and TRBJ1-1; D gene uncertain. Germline V CDR1 and CDR2: KGHSH, LQKENI. The CDR3 runs to 12 residues. Trimming removed 5 bases at V and 1 base at J, with 5 bases between. CDR3 DNA: TGTGCCAGCTCAAGACAGAACACTGAAGCTTTCTTT. Encoded protein: CASSRQNTEAFF.

The sample holds one count of this clone. V usage is TRBV19 and J usage is TRBJ1-1, with D possibly being TRBD1 (5 bases). Trimming took off 8 bases at V and 0 bases at J, with 13 bases between the two ends. Germline V CDR1 and CDR2: LNHDA, SQIVND (reference sequence). This CDR3 region has 14 residues. In nucleotides, the CDR3 is TGTGCCAGTCGAAGGGGAACTGTGAACACTGAAGCTTTCTTT. It yields the protein CASRRGTVNTEAFF.

The rearrangement uses TRBV7-9 and TRBJ1-1; TRBD1 matches 7 bases. This CDR3 has 16 residues. The V and J ends lost 3 bases and 2 bases, in that order; junction bases with no gene match: 9. Germline loops: CDR1 SEHNR, CDR2 FQNEAQ (reference sequence). CDR3 amino acids: CASSFPAGQPNTEAFF. The DNA of the CDR3 is TGTGCCAGCAGCTTCCCCGCGGGACAGCCTAACACTGAAGCTTTCTTT.

This chain joins TRBV4-1 and TRBJ1-2; D not resolved. CDR1 MGHRA and CDR2 YSYEKL come from the germline V gene. Deletions cut 0 bases from V and 2 bases from J, with 10 bases between. The CDR3 contains 15 residues. The CDR3 region is CASSQESTRNYGYTF. The CDR3 bases are TGCGCCAGCAGCCAAGAGTCGACTCGGAACTATGGCTACACCTTC.

This CDR3 is CSVEGTGANYGYTF. The CDR3 nucleotides read TGCAGCGTTGAGGGGACAGGGGCTAACTATGGCTACACCTTC. The chain combines TRBV29-1 with TRBJ1-2; 10 bases are a match to TRBD1. V shed 3 bases and J 0 bases; nucleotides not matched to a gene: 1. CDR3 size: 14 residues. Looked up from germline, CDR1 is SQVTM and CDR2 is ANQGSEA.

V usage is TRBV19 and J usage is TRBJ1-5; TRBD1 matches at 7 bases. The germline gives CDR1 LNHDA, CDR2 SQIVND (reference sequence). J was trimmed by 10 bases and V by 5 bases; bases with no gene match: 11. This CDR3 is built from 14 residues. CDR3 in DNA: TGTGCCAGTAGTCCATCACAGGGGCACTCCCCCCAGCATTTT. Encoded protein: CASSPSQGHSPQHF.

This clone has only one observation. The CDR3 DNA reads as TGTGCCAGCAGTTTATCGGGGGGGACCCAGCCCCAGCATTTT. Amino acid sequence: CASSLSGGTQPQHF. The rearrangement uses TRBV27 and TRBJ1-5, with D perhaps TRBD1 (5 bases). Germline V gives CDR1 MNHEY, CDR2 SMNVEV (reference sequence). The CDR3 totals 14 residues. V lost 0 bases to trimming and J lost 7 bases, with 10 bases between them.

As for this clone: One end of the junction is discordant with germline, which a read error may explain. V is TRBV6-5 and J is TRBJ2-7, with 8 bases identical to TRBD1. CDR1 MNHEY and CDR2 SVGAGI come from the germline V gene. The CDR3 spans 13 residues. CDR3 region: CASSYRSAGQAFF. DNA of the CDR3: TGTGCCAGCAGTTACCGATCGGCGGGACAGGCCTTTTTC.

The V and J genes are TRBV9 and TRBJ1-2; D is perhaps TRBD1 (6 bases). The CDR3 has 18 residues. Trimming removed 3 bases at V and 3 bases at J, with 24 bases between. Germline lookup yields CDR1 SGDLS and CDR2 YYNGEE. CDR3 nucleotides: TGTGCCAGCAGCGCCAAGACAGGTACATATCAATGGGACTATGGCTACACCTTC. Translation gives CASSAKTGTYQWDYGYTF.

This clone was seen just once. The chain links TRBV2 to TRBJ1-1, with no clear D. Germline V gene lookup returns CDR1 SNHLY and CDR2 FYNNEI. The CDR3 loop spans 14 amino acids. The V end lost 3 bases, the J end lost 0 bases, and 8 bases lay between the germline ends. The CDR3 sequence is CASSDVNMNTEAFF. The CDR3 DNA reads TGTGCCAGCAGTGATGTAAATATGAACACTGAAGCTTTCTTT.

J is TRBJ1-2 and V is TRBV6-5; no reliable D call. The CDR3 is made up of 14 amino acids. The V gene's germline CDR1 is MNHEY and CDR2 SVGAGI. V was trimmed by 2 bases and J by 8 bases, leaving 15 bases between them. The CDR3 region is CASSYGGRQSGYTF. In DNA, the CDR3 is TGTGCCAGCAGTTACGGAGGCAGGCAAAGCGGCTACACCTTC.

The rearrangement links TRBV7-8 to TRBJ2-2; the D gene is possibly TRBD2 (7 bases). CDR1 and CDR2 (germline): SGHVS, FQNEAQ. Between the trimmed V and J ends, which lost 1 base and 4 bases, there was a span of 13 bases. This CDR3 region has 16 residues. CDR3 loop: CASSLVSGGITGELFF. The CDR3 DNA reads TGTGCCAGCAGCTTAGTCTCGGGGGGCATCACCGGGGAGCTGTTTTTT.

This rearrangement joins TRBV27 to TRBJ2-7; the D gene is possibly TRBD1 (5 bases). V dropped 3 bases and J dropped 3 bases, with 12 bases sitting between them. This CDR3 spans 14 amino acids. The germline V gene encodes CDR1 MNHEY and CDR2 SMNVEV (reference sequence). As DNA, the CDR3 is TGTGCCAGCAGTTTGCTCCAGGGCGACTACGAGCAGTACTTC. Amino acid sequence: CASSLLQGDYEQYF.

This chain uses TRBV11-3 with TRBJ1-2, with D maybe TRBD1 (6 bases). This CDR3 is 12 amino acids long. Germline V gives CDR1 SGHNT, CDR2 YENEEA. V lost 4 bases and J 4 bases, leaving 7 bases between the germline ends. The CDR3 sequence: CASSSGAYGYTF. CDR3 in DNA: TGTGCCAGCAGCTCAGGGGCCTATGGCTACACCTTC.

The rearrangement joins TRBV7-8 to TRBJ1-5; TRBD1 might be the D (5 bases). Germline-derived CDR1 and CDR2 are SGHVS and FQNEAQ. The CDR3 is 15 amino acids. V was trimmed by 1 base and J by 1 base, leaving 8 bases between them. The DNA for the CDR3 is TGTGCCAGCAGCTTAGTGGGGGGAAGCAATCAGCCCCAGCATTTT. Residues: CASSLVGGSNQPQHF.

The genes are TRBV28 and TRBJ1-1; D ambiguous. The germline V gene encodes CDR1 MDHEN and CDR2 SYDVKM. This CDR3 is built from 13 residues. The germline V and J ends were trimmed by 7 bases and 12 bases, with 21 bases remaining between them. CDR3 loop: CASTLLTEGMTFF. CDR3 nucleotide sequence: TGTGCCAGCACCCTTTTAACGGAGGGCATGACTTTCTTT.

The chain is built from TRBV7-3 and TRBJ2-1, with D possibly being TRBD1 (6 bases). Germline V lookup: CDR1 SGHTA, CDR2 FQGTGA. The CDR3 covers 15 residues. Trimming cost V 8 bases and J 3 bases, with 17 bases left between them. CDR3 sequence reads: CASAPRDTYYNEQFF. DNA of the CDR3: TGTGCCAGCGCCCCCCGGGACACCTACTACAATGAGCAGTTCTTC. Drawing the rest from reference TRBV7-3 and TRBJ2-1, the complete variable domain is GAGVSQTPSNKVTEKGKYVELRCDPISGHTALYWYRQSLGQGPEFLIYFQGTGAADDSGLPNDRFFAVRPEGSVSTLKIQRTERGDSAVYLCASAPRDTYYNEQFFGPGTRLTVL.

V and J are TRBV6-5 and TRBJ1-4, with D possibly TRBD1 on 6 matching bases. CDR3 length: 15 residues. Per germline, CDR1 MNHEY and CDR2 SVGAGI. Trimming shortened V by 6 bases and J by 7 bases, and 18 bases separated the two germline ends. The CDR3 loop reads CASSSEGGRVEKLFF. The DNA for the CDR3 is TGTGCCAGCAGCTCGGAAGGGGGTAGAGTTGAAAAACTGTTTTTT.

The rearrangement joins TRBV4-1 to TRBJ1-5, with 9 bases identical to TRBD1. Germline V lookup: CDR1 MGHRA, CDR2 YSYEKL. Unmatched junction bases numbered 11, after V lost 2 bases and J lost 6 bases. The CDR3 spans 17 residues. The CDR3 DNA reads as TGCGCCAGCAGCCAATCGGGACAGGGAAAAGGAGGTCAGCCCCAGCATTTT. As protein: CASSQSGQGKGGQPQHF.

This clone was found many times. The chain combines TRBV5-8 with TRBJ1-1; the match to TRBD1 covers 8 bases. V trimming: 0 bases; J trimming: 8 bases; junction bases outside the gene matches: 9. Germline-derived CDR1 and CDR2 are SGHTS and YDEGEE. This CDR3 spans 15 amino acids. The CDR3 DNA is TGTGCCAGCAGCTTGGCCCTAACATGGACAGGGGAAGCTTTCTTT. Residues: CASSLALTWTGEAFF. The full variable domain, its missing parts supplied by reference TRBV5-8 and TRBJ1-1, is EAGVTQSPTHLIKTRGQQATLRCSPISGHTSVYWYQQALGLGLQFLLWYDEGEERNRGNFPPRFSGRQFPNYSSELNVNALELEDSALYLCASSLALTWTGEAFFGQGTRLTVV.